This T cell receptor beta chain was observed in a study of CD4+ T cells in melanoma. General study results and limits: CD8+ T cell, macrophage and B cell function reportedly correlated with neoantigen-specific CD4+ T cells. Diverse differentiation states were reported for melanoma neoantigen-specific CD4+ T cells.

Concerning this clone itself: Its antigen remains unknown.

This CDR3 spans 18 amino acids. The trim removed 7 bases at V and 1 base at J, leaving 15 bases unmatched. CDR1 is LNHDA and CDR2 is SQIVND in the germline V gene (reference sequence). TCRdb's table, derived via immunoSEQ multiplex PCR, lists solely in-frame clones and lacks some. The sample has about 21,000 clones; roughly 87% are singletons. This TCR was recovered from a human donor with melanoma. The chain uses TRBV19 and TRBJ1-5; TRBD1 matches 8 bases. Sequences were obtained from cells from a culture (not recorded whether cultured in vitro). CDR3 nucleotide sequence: TGTGCCAGTACCCGTGGGACAGGACGGGTGGTGAGCAATCAGCCCCAGCATTTT. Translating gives CASTRGTGRVVSNQPQHF.